This TCR beta chain comes out of a study of technical replicates of blood from several donors. This clone has only one observation. This table comes from immunoSEQ multiplex PCR, and its TCRdb copy is limited to in-frame clones, with some not included. The sample consists of about 88,000 clones, around 94% of them appearing once. The CDR3 length is 14 residues. V was clipped by 2 bases and J by 5 bases, with 12 bases between them. Germline CDR1 and CDR2: MDHEN and SYDVKM. Sequences were obtained from T cells isolated from PBMCs. The chain is built from TRBV28 and TRBJ1-1, with D unresolved. The receptor comes from a human donor in good health. CDR3: CASSLGLLRTEAFF. In DNA form, the CDR3 reads TGTGCCAGCAGTTTAGGTCTCCTAAGAACTGAAGCTTTCTTT.